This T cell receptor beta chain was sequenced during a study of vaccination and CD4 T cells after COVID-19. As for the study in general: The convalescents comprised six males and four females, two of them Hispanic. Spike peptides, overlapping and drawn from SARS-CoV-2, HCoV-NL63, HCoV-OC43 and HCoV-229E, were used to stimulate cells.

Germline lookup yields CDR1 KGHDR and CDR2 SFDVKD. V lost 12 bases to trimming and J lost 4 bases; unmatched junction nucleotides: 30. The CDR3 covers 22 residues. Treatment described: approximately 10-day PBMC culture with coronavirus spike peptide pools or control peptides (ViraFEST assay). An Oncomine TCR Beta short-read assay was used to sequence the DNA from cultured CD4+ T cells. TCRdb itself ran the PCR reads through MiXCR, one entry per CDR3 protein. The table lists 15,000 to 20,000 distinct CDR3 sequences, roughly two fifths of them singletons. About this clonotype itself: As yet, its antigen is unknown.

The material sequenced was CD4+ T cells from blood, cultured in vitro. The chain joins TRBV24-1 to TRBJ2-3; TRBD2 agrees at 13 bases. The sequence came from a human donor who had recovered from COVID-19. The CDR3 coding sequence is TGTGCCGCTTCCCGGGGTGTTGGGGCCGTGCAGACTAGCGGGAGGTTCGCAGATACGCAGTATTTT. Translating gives CAASRGVGAVQTSGRFADTQYF.